The entry below describes one T cell receptor beta chain. Sequenced by immunoSEQ multiplex PCR; TCRdb stores in-frame clones only, minus some. Among 200,000 to 300,000 clones listed, approximately 93% were seen once. The data belong to a study of T cell responses to AZD1222 COVID-19 vaccine. The J segment lost 5 bases and the V segment lost 4 bases, leaving 7 bases of the junction unmatched. Germline CDR1 is MGHRA and CDR2 is YSYEKL. This CDR3 spans 14 amino acids. The gene calls are TRBV4-1 and TRBJ2-7; the match to TRBD2 covers 8 bases. The source is an adult in good health. Sequenced here: peripheral blood, sampled on day 0 of AZD1222 vaccination. The CDR3 is CASSRGLGRNEQYF. Here the CDR3 DNA reads TGCGCCAGCAGCCGGGGACTAGGAAGGAACGAGCAGTACTTC.